Listed below are T cell receptor beta chains from one sample, sequenced in a study of blood T cells in healthy people across ages. TCRdb reprocessed the 5' RACE reads via MiXCR and lists one record per CDR3 protein. The table records roughly 800,000 distinct CDR3 sequences, around 25% of them present only once. The same sample was also studied in work on T cells of mothers and their children.

The source material was blood. Receptor source: a boy between 10 and 17 years old in good health. Both conserved end residues are part of each CDR3. The order of the fields is J gene, D gene, V gene, clone size, CDR3 DNA, CDR3 protein. D genes are given only for firm matches. A row's size may be missing; if present it is once, few, many or a size class.

J gene: TRBJ1-1
D gene: NA
V gene: TRBV7-9
clone size: few
CDR3 DNA: TGTGCCAGCCAACCTTGGGGGGGCACTGAAGCTTTCTTT
CDR3 protein: CASQPWGGTEAFF

J gene: TRBJ2-3
D gene: TRBD2
V gene: TRBV20-1
clone size: NA
CDR3 DNA: TGCAGCTTTAGCGGGGGGGGAGGCACAGATATGCAGTATTTT
CDR3 protein: CSFSGGGGTDMQYF

J gene: TRBJ2-5
D gene: NA
V gene: TRBV4-3
clone size: NA
CDR3 DNA: TGCGCCAGCAGCCAAGATCCCAGAGGCGCGGAGACCCAGTACTTC
CDR3 protein: CASSQDPRGAETQYF

J gene: TRBJ2-1
D gene: NA
V gene: TRBV3-1
clone size: few
CDR3 DNA: TGTGCCAGCAGCCAAGGTGAAGGCCAAGTCTATGAGCAGTTCTTC
CDR3 protein: CASSQGEGQVYEQFF

J gene: TRBJ1-1
D gene: TRBD1
V gene: TRBV4-3
clone size: few
CDR3 DNA: TGCGCCAGCAGCCAAGATCGGGCAGGGGGTCCGAGCACTGAAGCTTTCTTT
CDR3 protein: CASSQDRAGGPSTEAFF

J gene: TRBJ2-4
D gene: NA
V gene: TRBV12-3/TRBV12-4
clone size: NA
CDR3 DNA: TGTGCCAGCAGCCGGACAGGAGGGCTGACCAAAAACATTCAGTACTTC
CDR3 protein: CASSRTGGLTKNIQYF

J gene: TRBJ1-1
D gene: TRBD1
V gene: TRBV18
clone size: few
CDR3 DNA: TGTGCCAGCTCACCCACTGGACAGGGGAACACTGAAGCTTTCTTT
CDR3 protein: CASSPTGQGNTEAFF

J gene: TRBJ2-3
D gene: TRBD2
V gene: TRBV12-3/TRBV12-4
clone size: NA
CDR3 DNA: TGTGCCAGCAGCGAAAGCGGACTAGGCACAGATACGCAGTATTTT
CDR3 protein: CASSESGLGTDTQYF

J gene: TRBJ2-1
D gene: TRBD2
V gene: TRBV5-6
clone size: few
CDR3 DNA: TGTGCCAGCAGCCTCTTTAGCGGGGACTTCAATGAGCAGTTCTTC
CDR3 protein: CASSLFSGDFNEQFF

J gene: TRBJ2-7
D gene: NA
V gene: TRBV19
clone size: NA
CDR3 DNA: TGTGCCAGTAGGGACAGTAGCTCCTACGAGCAGTACTTC
CDR3 protein: CASRDSSSYEQYF

J gene: TRBJ2-7
D gene: TRBD1
V gene: TRBV7-6
clone size: NA
CDR3 DNA: TGTGCCAGCAGCTTAGCTATTACGACAGGGGACTACGAGCAGTACTTC
CDR3 protein: CASSLAITTGDYEQYF

J gene: TRBJ2-7
D gene: NA
V gene: TRBV6-1
clone size: NA
CDR3 DNA: TGTGCCAGCCGAAACCTATGGGGGTCTAATCCCTACGAGCAGTACTTC
CDR3 protein: CASRNLWGSNPYEQYF

J gene: TRBJ2-5
D gene: NA
V gene: TRBV12-3/TRBV12-4
clone size: few
CDR3 DNA: TGTGCCAGCACCTTTATGGAGACCCAGTACTTC
CDR3 protein: CASTFMETQYF

J gene: TRBJ1-6
D gene: NA
V gene: TRBV7-2
clone size: NA
CDR3 DNA: TGTGCCAGCAGCTTAGATGTATTACCGCGGTCACCCCTCCACTTT
CDR3 protein: CASSLDVLPRSPLHF

J gene: TRBJ2-4
D gene: NA
V gene: TRBV7-8
clone size: NA
CDR3 DNA: TGTGCCAGCAGCTTAGTACCAGTTTCCCTAGCCAAAAACATTCAGTACTTC
CDR3 protein: CASSLVPVSLAKNIQYF